This T cell receptor beta chain appears in the sequencing data of a study of CD8+ T cells in alopecia areata. Indicated treatment: oral pan-JAK inhibitor, 5-10 mg twice daily. In this sample, this clone turned up once. The authors extracted RNA and reverse transcribed it into cDNA as the sequencing template. Assay used: immunoSEQ multiplex PCR; TCRdb lists only in-frame clones, some missing. The sample lists 180,000 or so clones, roughly 64% seen once, with 5.5% in the top ten. The CDR3 runs 14 residues. The V gene's germline CDR1 is MDHEN and CDR2 SYDVKM. V gave up 6 bases and J gave up 5 bases, with 13 bases separating them.

This TCR derives from a human donor with alopecia areata. This sample comprised CD4+ T cells sorted from blood, obtained at week 24, from a patient treated with tofacitinib. The genes are TRBV28 and TRBJ1-4; D may be TRBD1 (5 bases). The CDR3: CASRLGTENEKLFF. The CDR3 DNA reads TGTGCCAGCAGACTCGGGACGGAGAATGAAAAACTGTTTTTT.